These 21 T cell receptor beta chains originate from one sample sequenced in a study of blood T cell repertoires in COVID-19. The table came from immunoSEQ multiplex PCR; TCRdb's copy has only in-frame clones and leaves some out. The repertoire holds over 250,000 clones, with around nine tenths as singletons. The sequenced sample consisted of PBMCs or T cells enriched from blood (not recorded which). The receptor set was obtained from a woman younger than 35 who had recovered from COVID-19.

J is TRBJ1-5 and V is TRBV28; the match to TRBD1 covers 9 bases. V trimming: 8 bases; J trimming: 7 bases; junction bases outside the gene matches: 18. This CDR3 has 17 amino acids. CDR1 MDHEN and CDR2 SYDVKM come from the germline V gene. The CDR3 DNA follows: TGTGCCAGCGCGGTGCAGGAGGGGGACAGGGTGGGCCAGCCCCAGCATTTT. It specifies CASAVQEGDRVGQPQHF.

The V and J genes are TRBV4-2 and TRBJ1-2; tentatively, D is TRBD1 (5 bases). Trimming stripped 3 bases from V and 4 bases from J, with 18 bases between. Germline V gene sequence: CDR1 LGHNA, CDR2 YNFKEQ. The CDR3 extends over 16 amino acids. The CDR3 region is CASSQKRGGGSYGYTF. CDR3 sequence (DNA): TGTGCCAGCAGCCAGAAACGGGGGGGAGGGAGCTATGGCTACACCTTC.

The count of this clone is one. The V and J genes are TRBV18 and TRBJ1-6; possibly TRBD1 for D (6 bases). Germline V gene sequence: CDR1 KGHSH, CDR2 LQKENI. CDR3 length: 16 residues. Deletions cut 3 bases from V and 8 bases from J, with 17 bases between. CDR3 coding DNA: TGTGCCAGCTCACCCACAGGGACCCCAGTGGATTCACCCCTCCACTTT. Encoded protein: CASSPTGTPVDSPLHF.

The chain joins TRBV30 to TRBJ2-3; 7 bases agree with TRBD2. J was trimmed by 5 bases and V by 2 bases; bases with no gene match: 10. Germline V gene lookup returns CDR1 GTSNPN and CDR2 SVGIG (reference sequence). CDR3 length: 15 residues. The CDR3 sequence is CAWSKLATRLDTQYF. The CDR3 region has the DNA TGTGCCTGGAGTAAACTAGCGACTCGACTAGATACGCAGTATTTT.

The chain employs TRBV27 and TRBJ2-1, with D maybe TRBD2 (5 bases). This CDR3 region has 15 residues. CDR1 and CDR2 from the germline V gene are MNHEY and SMNVEV (reference sequence). V lost 3 bases and J 0 bases, leaving 9 bases between the germline ends. The DNA for the CDR3 is TGTGCCAGCAGTTTGGGCCGGGGCTCCTACAATGAGCAGTTCTTC. Residues: CASSLGRGSYNEQFF.

This clone was counted once. The chain recombines TRBV7-9 with TRBJ2-1; tentative D call: TRBD2 (6 bases). V was trimmed by 5 bases and J by 6 bases, leaving 14 bases between them. This CDR3 comprises 14 residues. The germline gives CDR1 SEHNR, CDR2 FQNEAQ (reference sequence). CDR3 loop: CASSPPVGGNEQFF. The CDR3 DNA follows: TGTGCCAGCAGCCCCCCCGTGGGGGGCAATGAGCAGTTCTTC. The complete variable domain, with remaining parts taken from reference TRBV7-9 and TRBJ2-1, reads DTGVSQNPRHKITKRGQNVTFRCDPISEHNRLYWYRQTLGQGPEFLTYFQNEAQLEKSRLLSDRFSAERPKGSFSTLEIQRTEQGDSAMYLCASSPPVGGNEQFFGPGTRLTVL.

This rearrangement joins TRBV9 to TRBJ1-5; D unresolved. Trimming left V 0 bases short and J 4 bases short, with 8 bases between. The CDR3 extends over 14 amino acids. Germline V lookup: CDR1 SGDLS, CDR2 YYNGEE. In DNA, the CDR3 is TGTGCCAGCAGCGTAGACGGGGTTAATCAGCCCCAGCATTTT. Translated: CASSVDGVNQPQHF.

The chain links TRBV7-2 to TRBJ2-4; TRBD1 is a possible D gene (6 bases). CDR3 length equals 14 residues. Germline CDR1 and CDR2: SGHTA and FQGNSA. The V gene lost 5 bases and the J gene lost 6 bases, with 14 bases spanning the gap. The CDR3 is CASSPGTLGNIQYF. The CDR3 coding sequence is TGTGCCAGCAGCCCAGGGACATTGGGAAACATTCAGTACTTC.

This sequence joins TRBV4-2 and TRBJ2-5; 9 bases are shared with TRBD2. Trimming took 0 bases from V and 5 from J; bases not matched to a gene: 7. Germline CDR1 and CDR2: LGHNA and YNFKEQ. The CDR3 contains 16 residues. CDR3 DNA: TGTGCCAGCAGCCAAGACCCTAGCGGGAATCAGGAGACCCAGTACTTC. It is translated as CASSQDPSGNQETQYF.

The genes are TRBV4-1 and TRBJ2-6; 9 nucleotides match TRBD1. V lost 0 bases to trimming and J lost 1 base; unmatched junction nucleotides: 16. Germline V gives CDR1 MGHRA, CDR2 YSYEKL. The CDR3 length is 22 residues. The CDR3 DNA follows: TGCGCCAGCAGCCAAGATACATTCAAGGACAGGGGTCGAGAATCTGGGGCCAACGTCCTGACTTTC. It specifies CASSQDTFKDRGRESGANVLTF.

The CDR3, as DNA: TGTGCCAGCAGCCAAGACGGGGGGCTCCGGTTCTACGAGCAGTACTTC. This encodes CASSQDGGLRFYEQYF. The J gene is TRBJ2-7, the V gene TRBV3-1 (or the pseudogene TRBV3-2); D is possibly TRBD2 (7 bases). The germline V and J ends were trimmed by 0 bases and 3 bases, with 15 bases remaining between them. This CDR3 contains 16 residues. The germline gives CDR1 LGHDT, CDR2 YNNKEL (reference sequence).

This sequence joins TRBV11-2 and TRBJ2-7, with D unresolved. The germline V and J ends were trimmed by 1 base and 1 base, with 8 bases remaining between them. The germline gives CDR1 SGHAT, CDR2 FQNNGV. This CDR3 is 14 amino acids long. The CDR3 protein is CASSLVSGSYEQYF. In nucleotides, the CDR3 is TGTGCCAGCAGCTTAGTTTCCGGGTCCTACGAGCAGTACTTC.

CDR3 protein: CASRGFLASGSTDTQYF. The CDR3 coding sequence is TGTGCCAGTAGAGGTTTTTTAGCGAGTGGGAGCACAGATACGCAGTATTTT. The chain employs TRBV19 and TRBJ2-3; TRBD2 is a possible D gene (5 bases). With 6 bases removed from V and 0 bases from J, the gap between germline ends came to 19 bases. The CDR3 loop spans 17 amino acids. CDR1 LNHDA and CDR2 SQIVND come from the germline V gene (reference sequence).

The chain joins TRBV4-1 to TRBJ2-1; 9 bases fit TRBD2. The CDR3 sequence is 14 residues long. Looked up from germline, CDR1 is MGHRA and CDR2 is YSYEKL. With V trimmed by 8 bases and J by 4 bases, 6 bases remained unmatched. The CDR3 coding sequence is TGCGCCAGCCAAGGACTAGCGACTTACAATGAGCAGTTCTTC. Its translation is CASQGLATYNEQFF.

The chain joins TRBV19 to TRBJ1-2; 10 bases fit TRBD1. V dropped 6 bases and J dropped 5; count of bases not matched to a gene: 9. The CDR3 is 15 amino acids. CDR1 is LNHDA, CDR2 SQIVND, per germline (reference sequence). CDR3 residues: CASSRRRTGGYGYTF. The CDR3 DNA reads as TGTGCCAGTAGCCGCAGAAGGACAGGGGGGTATGGCTACACCTTC.

V gene TRBV6-4 combines with J gene TRBJ2-1; tentatively, D is TRBD1 (5 bases). This CDR3 is 15 amino acids long. Germline V CDR1 and CDR2: MRHNA, SNTAGT. With 0 bases removed from V and 5 bases from J, the gap between germline ends came to 11 bases. The CDR3 loop is CASSDSIGDNNEQFF. The CDR3 DNA is TGTGCCAGCAGTGACTCTATAGGGGATAACAATGAGCAGTTCTTC.

This chain uses TRBV7-3 with TRBJ2-6; 8 nucleotides align to TRBD2. This CDR3 is built from 18 residues. Trimming took 2 bases from V and 3 from J; bases not matched to a gene: 9. Germline V lookup: CDR1 SGHTA, CDR2 FQGTGA. CDR3 nucleotide sequence: TGTGCCAGCAGCTTAGGAGCGGGAGACTACGGTGGGGCCAACGTCCTGACTTTC. It translates to CASSLGAGDYGGANVLTF.

This chain joins TRBV24-1 and TRBJ2-1; possible D gene TRBD2, 6 bases. The CDR3 has 14 residues. The V and J ends lost 7 bases and 1 base respectively, with 10 bases between them. Germline CDR1 and CDR2: KGHDR and SFDVKD. The CDR3 region has the DNA TGTGCCACCAGCCGTAGCGGATCCTACAATGAGCAGTTCTTC. The encoded protein is CATSRSGSYNEQFF.

This sequence joins TRBV30 and TRBJ1-2; D uncertain. The CDR3 length is 13 residues. Between the trimmed V and J ends, which lost 2 bases and 6 bases, there was a span of 13 bases. The germline CDR1 and CDR2 sequences are GTSNPN and SVGIG (reference sequence). The DNA of the CDR3 is TGTGCCTGGAGTATGGCCGGCGGGGATGGCTACACCTTC. Translating it yields CAWSMAGGDGYTF.

J is TRBJ1-1 and V is TRBV7-9; no clear D. Germline CDR1 is SEHNR and CDR2 is FQNEAQ (reference sequence). Trimming stripped 2 bases from V and 4 bases from J, with 8 bases between. CDR3 size: 13 residues. The CDR3 spells CASSLQAGTEAFF. The DNA of the CDR3 is TGTGCCAGCAGCTTACAGGCGGGCACTGAAGCTTTCTTT.

The V call is TRBV11-2, the J call TRBJ2-1; 11 bases line up with TRBD2. With V trimmed by 4 bases and J by 6 bases, 8 bases remained unmatched. CDR3 length: 16 residues. Germline CDR1 and CDR2: SGHAT and FQNNGV. CDR3 sequence reads: CASSSRLAGRGNEQFF. CDR3 DNA sequence: TGTGCCAGCAGCTCGAGACTAGCGGGGCGGGGCAATGAGCAGTTCTTC.